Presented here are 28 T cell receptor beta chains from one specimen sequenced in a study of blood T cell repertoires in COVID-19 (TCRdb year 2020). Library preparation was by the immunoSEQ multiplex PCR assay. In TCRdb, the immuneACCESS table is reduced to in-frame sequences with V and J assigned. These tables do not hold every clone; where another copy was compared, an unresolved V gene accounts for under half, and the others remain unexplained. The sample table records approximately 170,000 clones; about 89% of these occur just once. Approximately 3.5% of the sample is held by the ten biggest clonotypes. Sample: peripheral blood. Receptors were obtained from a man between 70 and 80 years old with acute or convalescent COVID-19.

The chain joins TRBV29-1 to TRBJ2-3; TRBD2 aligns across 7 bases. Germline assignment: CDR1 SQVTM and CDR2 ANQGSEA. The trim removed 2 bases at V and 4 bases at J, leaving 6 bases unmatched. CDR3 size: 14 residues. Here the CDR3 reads CSVETSARADTQYF. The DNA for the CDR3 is TGCAGCGTTGAAACTAGCGCCAGGGCAGATACGCAGTATTTT.

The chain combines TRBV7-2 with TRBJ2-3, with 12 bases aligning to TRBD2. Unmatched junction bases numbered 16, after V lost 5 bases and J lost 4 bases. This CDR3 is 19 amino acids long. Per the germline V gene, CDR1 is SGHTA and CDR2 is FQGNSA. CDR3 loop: CASSLEAASGGAAPDTQYF. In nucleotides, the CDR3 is TGTGCCAGCAGCCTAGAGGCGGCTAGCGGGGGGGCCGCCCCAGATACGCAGTATTTT.

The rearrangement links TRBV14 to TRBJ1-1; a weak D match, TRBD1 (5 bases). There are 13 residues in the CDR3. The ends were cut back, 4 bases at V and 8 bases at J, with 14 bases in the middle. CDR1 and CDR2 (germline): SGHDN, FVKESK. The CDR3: CASSPTDSREAFF. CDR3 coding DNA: TGTGCCAGCAGCCCTACCGACAGCCGCGAAGCTTTCTTT. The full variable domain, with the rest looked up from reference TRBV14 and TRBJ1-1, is EAGVTQFPSHSVIEKGQTVTLRCDPISGHDNLYWYRRVMGKEIKFLLHFVKESKQDESGMPNNRFLAERTGGTYSTLKVQPAELEDSGVYFCASSPTDSREAFFGQGTRLTVV.

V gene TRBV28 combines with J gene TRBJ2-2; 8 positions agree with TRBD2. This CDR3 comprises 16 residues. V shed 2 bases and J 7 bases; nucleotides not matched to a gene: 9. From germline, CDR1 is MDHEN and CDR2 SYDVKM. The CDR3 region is CASSLSGSGKNGELFF. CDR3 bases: TGTGCCAGCAGTTTAAGCGGGAGCGGCAAAAACGGGGAGCTGTTTTTT.

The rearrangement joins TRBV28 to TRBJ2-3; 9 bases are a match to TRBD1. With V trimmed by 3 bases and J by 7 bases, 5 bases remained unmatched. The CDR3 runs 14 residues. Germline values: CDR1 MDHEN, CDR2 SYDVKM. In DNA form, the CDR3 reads TGTGCCAGCAGTTTCGGGGACAGGGTTAATACGCAGTATTTT. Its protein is CASSFGDRVNTQYF.

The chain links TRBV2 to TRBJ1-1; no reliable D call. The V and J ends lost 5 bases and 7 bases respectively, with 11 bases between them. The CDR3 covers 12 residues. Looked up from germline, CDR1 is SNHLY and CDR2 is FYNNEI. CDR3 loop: CASSSEAIEAFF. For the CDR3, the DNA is TGTGCCAGCAGTAGCGAAGCGATTGAAGCTTTCTTT.

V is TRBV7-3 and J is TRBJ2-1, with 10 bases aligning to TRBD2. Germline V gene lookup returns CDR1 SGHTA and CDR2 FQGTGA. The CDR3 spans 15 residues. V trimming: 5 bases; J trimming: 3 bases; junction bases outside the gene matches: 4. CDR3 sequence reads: CASSDQREGYNEQFF. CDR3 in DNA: TGTGCCAGCAGCGACCAGCGGGAGGGCTACAATGAGCAGTTCTTC.

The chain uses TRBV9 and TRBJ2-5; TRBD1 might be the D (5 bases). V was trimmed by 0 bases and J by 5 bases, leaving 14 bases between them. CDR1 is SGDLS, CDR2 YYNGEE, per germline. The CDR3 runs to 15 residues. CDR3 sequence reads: CASSVVGGHAETQYF. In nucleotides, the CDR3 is TGTGCCAGCAGCGTAGTGGGCGGACACGCGGAGACCCAGTACTTC.

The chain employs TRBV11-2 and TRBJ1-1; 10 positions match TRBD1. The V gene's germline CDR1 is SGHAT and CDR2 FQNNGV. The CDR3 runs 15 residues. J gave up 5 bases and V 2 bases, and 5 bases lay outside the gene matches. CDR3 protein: CASSLYRTGGTEAFF. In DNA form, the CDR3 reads TGTGCCAGCAGCTTATATCGGACAGGGGGTACTGAAGCTTTCTTT.

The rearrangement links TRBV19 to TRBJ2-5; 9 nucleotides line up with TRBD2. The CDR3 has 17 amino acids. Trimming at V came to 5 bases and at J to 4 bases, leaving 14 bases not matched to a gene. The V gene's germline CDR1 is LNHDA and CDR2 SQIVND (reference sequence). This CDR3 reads CASSEGASGMRLETQYF. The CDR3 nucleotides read TGTGCCAGTAGTGAGGGGGCTAGCGGGATGAGACTAGAGACCCAGTACTTC.

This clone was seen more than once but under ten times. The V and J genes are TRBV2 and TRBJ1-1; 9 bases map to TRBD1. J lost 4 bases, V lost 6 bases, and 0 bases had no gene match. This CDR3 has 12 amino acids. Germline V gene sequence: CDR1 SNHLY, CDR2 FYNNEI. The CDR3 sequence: CASRDRGTEAFF. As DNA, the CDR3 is TGTGCCAGCAGGGACAGGGGCACTGAAGCTTTCTTT.

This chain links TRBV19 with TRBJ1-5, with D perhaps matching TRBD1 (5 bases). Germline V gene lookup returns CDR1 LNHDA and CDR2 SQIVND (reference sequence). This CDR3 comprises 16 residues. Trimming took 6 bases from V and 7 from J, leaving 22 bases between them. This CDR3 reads CASRSDRGGAGQPQHF. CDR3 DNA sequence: TGTGCCAGTAGGTCCGACAGAGGAGGGGCGGGACAGCCCCAGCATTTT.

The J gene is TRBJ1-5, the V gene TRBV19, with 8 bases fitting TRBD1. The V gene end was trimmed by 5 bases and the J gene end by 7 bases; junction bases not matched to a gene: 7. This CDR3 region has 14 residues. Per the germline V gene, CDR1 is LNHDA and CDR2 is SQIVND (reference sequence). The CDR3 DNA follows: TGTGCCAGTAGTCCCGACAGGGGCGGGCAGCCCCAGCATTTT. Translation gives CASSPDRGGQPQHF.

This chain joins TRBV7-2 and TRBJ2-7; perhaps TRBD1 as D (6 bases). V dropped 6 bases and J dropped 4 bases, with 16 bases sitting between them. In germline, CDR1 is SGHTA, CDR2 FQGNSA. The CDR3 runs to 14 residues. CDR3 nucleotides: TGTGCCAGCAGTCAACAGGGTTTTCGATACGAGCAGTACTTC. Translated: CASSQQGFRYEQYF. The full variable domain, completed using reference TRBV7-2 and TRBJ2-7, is GAGVSQSPSNKVTEKGKDVELRCDPISGHTALYWYRQSLGQGLEFLIYFQGNSAPDKSGLPSDRFSAERTGGSVSTLTIQRTQQEDSAVYLCASSQQGFRYEQYFGPGTRLTVT.

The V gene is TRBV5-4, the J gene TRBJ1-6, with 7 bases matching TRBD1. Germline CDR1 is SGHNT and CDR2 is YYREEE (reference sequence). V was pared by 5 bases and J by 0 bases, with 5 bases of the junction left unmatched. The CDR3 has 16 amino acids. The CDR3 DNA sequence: TGTGCCAGCAGGAATGACAGGGCCTCCTATAATTCACCCCTCCACTTT. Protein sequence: CASRNDRASYNSPLHF.

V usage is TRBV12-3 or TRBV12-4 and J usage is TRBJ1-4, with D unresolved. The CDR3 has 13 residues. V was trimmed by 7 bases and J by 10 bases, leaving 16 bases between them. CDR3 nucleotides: TGTGCCAGCACAGGCAGCCGTGAGAGAAAACTGTTTTTT. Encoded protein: CASTGSRERKLFF.

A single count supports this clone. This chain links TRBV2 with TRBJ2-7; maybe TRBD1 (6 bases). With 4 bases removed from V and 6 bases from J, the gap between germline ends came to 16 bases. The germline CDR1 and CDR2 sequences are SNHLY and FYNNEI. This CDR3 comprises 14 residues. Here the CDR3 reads CASSVRQAVSEQYF. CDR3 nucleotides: TGTGCCAGCAGTGTACGACAGGCCGTTAGCGAGCAGTACTTC.

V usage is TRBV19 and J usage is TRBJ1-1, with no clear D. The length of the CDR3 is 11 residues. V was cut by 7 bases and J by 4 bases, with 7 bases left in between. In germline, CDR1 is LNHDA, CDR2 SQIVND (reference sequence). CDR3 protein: CASNRGTEAFF. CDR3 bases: TGTGCCAGTAATCGGGGCACTGAAGCTTTCTTT.

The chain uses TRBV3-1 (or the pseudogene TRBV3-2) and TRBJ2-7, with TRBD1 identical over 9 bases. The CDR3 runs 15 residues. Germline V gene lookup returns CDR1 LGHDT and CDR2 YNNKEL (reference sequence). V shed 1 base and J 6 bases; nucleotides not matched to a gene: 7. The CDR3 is CASSQGGQGGREQYF. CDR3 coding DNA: TGTGCCAGCAGCCAAGGGGGACAGGGAGGACGCGAGCAGTACTTC.

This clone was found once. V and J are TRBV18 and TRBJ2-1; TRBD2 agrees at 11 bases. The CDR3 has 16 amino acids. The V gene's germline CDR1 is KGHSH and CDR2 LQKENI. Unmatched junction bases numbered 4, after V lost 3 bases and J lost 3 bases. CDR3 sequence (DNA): TGTGCCAGCTCACCCGGACTAGCGGGCAACTACAATGAGCAGTTCTTC. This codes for CASSPGLAGNYNEQFF.

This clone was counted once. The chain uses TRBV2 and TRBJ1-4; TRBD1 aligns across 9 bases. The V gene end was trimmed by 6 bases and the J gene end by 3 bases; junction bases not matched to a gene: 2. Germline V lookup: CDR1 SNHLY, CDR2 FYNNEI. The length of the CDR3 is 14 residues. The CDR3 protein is CASRRTGANEKLFF. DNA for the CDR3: TGTGCCAGCAGGAGGACAGGGGCTAATGAAAAACTGTTTTTT.

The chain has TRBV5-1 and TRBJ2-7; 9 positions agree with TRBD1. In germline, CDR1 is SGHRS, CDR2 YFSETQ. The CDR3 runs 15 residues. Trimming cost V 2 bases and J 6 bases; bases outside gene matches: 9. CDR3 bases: TGCGCCAGCAGCTTATCAATCGGGACAGGGAGCGAGCAGTACTTC. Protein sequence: CASSLSIGTGSEQYF.

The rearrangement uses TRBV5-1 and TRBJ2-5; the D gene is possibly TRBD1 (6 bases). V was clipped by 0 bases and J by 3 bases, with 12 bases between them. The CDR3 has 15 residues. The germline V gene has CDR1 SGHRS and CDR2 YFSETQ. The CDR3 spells CASSLAGTMEETQYF. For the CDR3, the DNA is TGCGCCAGCAGCTTGGCTGGGACAATGGAAGAGACCCAGTACTTC.

The CDR3 region has the DNA TGTGCCAGTAGACATACCTCTGGGGCCAACGTCCTGACTTTC. Protein sequence: CASRHTSGANVLTF. The chain employs TRBV19 and TRBJ2-6; D gene ambiguous. From germline, CDR1 is LNHDA and CDR2 SQIVND (reference sequence). The CDR3 covers 14 residues. V lost 6 bases to trimming and J lost 0 bases, with 6 bases between them.

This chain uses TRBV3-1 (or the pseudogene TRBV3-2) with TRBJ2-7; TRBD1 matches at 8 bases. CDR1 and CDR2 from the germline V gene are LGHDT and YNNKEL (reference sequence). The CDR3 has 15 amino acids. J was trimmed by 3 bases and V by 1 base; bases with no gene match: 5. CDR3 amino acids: CASSQVGTGDYEQYF. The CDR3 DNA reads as TGTGCCAGCAGCCAAGTTGGGACAGGAGACTACGAGCAGTACTTC.

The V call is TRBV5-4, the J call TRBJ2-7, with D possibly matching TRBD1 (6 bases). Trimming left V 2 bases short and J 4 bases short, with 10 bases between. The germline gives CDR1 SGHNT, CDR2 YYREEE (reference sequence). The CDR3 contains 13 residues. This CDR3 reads CASSFPGTYEQYF. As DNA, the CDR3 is TGTGCCAGCAGCTTTCCAGGGACATACGAGCAGTACTTC.

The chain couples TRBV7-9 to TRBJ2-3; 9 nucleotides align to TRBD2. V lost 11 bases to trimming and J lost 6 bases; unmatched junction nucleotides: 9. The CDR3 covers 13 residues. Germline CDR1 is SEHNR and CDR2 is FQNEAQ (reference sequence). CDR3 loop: CASEAGGWDTQYF. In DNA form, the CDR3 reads TGTGCCTCGGAGGCGGGAGGGTGGGATACGCAGTATTTT.

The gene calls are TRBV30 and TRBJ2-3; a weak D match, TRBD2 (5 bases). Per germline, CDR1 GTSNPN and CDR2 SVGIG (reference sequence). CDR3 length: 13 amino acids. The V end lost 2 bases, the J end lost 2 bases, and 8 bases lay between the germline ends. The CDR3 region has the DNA TGTGCCTGGAGTCTTGACTACACAGATACGCAGTATTTT. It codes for CAWSLDYTDTQYF.